The TCR beta chain described here comes from a study of OX40 agonist ivuxolimab in advanced cancers. The data were produced by immunoSEQ multiplex PCR, yet TCRdb's version contains in-frame clones alone and is incomplete. The data contain about 88,000 clones, approximately 89% of them singletons. From germline, CDR1 is SGHNT and CDR2 YENEEA. The CDR3 length is 13 residues. Trimming took 3 bases from V and 1 from J, leaving 6 bases between them. The sample was CD4+ or CD8+ T cells sorted from blood, taken in a trial of the OX40 agonist ivuxolimab. The source is an adult with an advanced solid tumor such as melanoma, head and neck, liver or kidney cancer. The genes are TRBV11-3 and TRBJ1-1; D is undetermined. The CDR3 region is CASSFSRNTEAFF. The CDR3 bases are TGTGCCAGCAGCTTTTCCCGGAACACTGAAGCTTTCTTT.